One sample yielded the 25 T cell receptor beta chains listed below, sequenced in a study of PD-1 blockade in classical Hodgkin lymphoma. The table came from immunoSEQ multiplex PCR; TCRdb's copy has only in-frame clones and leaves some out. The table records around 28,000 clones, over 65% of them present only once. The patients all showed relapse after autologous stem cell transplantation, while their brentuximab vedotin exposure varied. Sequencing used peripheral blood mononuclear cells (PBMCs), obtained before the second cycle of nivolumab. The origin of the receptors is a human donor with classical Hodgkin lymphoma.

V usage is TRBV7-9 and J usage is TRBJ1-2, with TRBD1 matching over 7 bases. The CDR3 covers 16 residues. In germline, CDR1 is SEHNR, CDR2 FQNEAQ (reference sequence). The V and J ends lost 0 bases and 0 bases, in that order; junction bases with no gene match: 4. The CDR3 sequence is CASSLAGQGANYGYTF. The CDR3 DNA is TGTGCCAGCAGCTTAGCAGGGCAGGGGGCTAACTATGGCTACACCTTC.

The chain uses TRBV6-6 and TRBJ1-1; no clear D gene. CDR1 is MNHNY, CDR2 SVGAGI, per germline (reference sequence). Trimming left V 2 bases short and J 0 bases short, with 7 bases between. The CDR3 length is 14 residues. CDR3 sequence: CASSYTTVNTEAFF. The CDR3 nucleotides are TGTGCCAGCAGTTACACGACGGTGAACACTGAAGCTTTCTTT.

The CDR3 nucleotides read TGTGCCAGCAGCGTAACAGGGGGCGGCAATCAGCCCCAGCATTTT. Its protein product is CASSVTGGGNQPQHF. The V call is TRBV7-2, the J call TRBJ1-5; the match to TRBD1 covers 9 bases. V was clipped by 5 bases and J by 2 bases; unmatched bases: 4. The CDR3 runs 15 residues. The germline V gene has CDR1 SGHTA and CDR2 FQGNSA.

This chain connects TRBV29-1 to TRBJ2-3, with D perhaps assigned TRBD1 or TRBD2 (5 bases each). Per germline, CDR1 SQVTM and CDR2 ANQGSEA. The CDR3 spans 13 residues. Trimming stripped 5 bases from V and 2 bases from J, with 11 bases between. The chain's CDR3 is CSVFGTYTDTQYF. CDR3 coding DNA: TGCAGCGTTTTCGGGACCTACACAGATACGCAGTATTTT.

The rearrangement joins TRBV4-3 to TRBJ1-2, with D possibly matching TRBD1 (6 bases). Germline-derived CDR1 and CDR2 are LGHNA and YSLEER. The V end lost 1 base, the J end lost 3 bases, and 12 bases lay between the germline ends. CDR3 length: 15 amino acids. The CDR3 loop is CASSQGLRGHYGYTF. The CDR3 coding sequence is TGCGCCAGCAGCCAAGGCCTCAGGGGACACTATGGCTACACCTTC.

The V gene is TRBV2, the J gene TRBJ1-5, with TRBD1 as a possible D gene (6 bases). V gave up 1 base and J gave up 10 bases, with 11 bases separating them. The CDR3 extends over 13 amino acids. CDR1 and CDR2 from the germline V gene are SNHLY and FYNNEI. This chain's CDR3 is CASSEDPGVPQHF. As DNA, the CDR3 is TGTGCCAGCAGTGAAGACCCAGGGGTCCCCCAGCATTTT.

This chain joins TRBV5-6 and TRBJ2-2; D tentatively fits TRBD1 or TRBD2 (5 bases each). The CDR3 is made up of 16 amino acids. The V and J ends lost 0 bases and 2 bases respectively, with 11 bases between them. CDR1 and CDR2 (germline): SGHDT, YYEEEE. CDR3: CASSLGGILNTGELFF. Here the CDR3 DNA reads TGTGCCAGCAGCTTGGGGGGGATACTAAACACCGGGGAGCTGTTTTTT.

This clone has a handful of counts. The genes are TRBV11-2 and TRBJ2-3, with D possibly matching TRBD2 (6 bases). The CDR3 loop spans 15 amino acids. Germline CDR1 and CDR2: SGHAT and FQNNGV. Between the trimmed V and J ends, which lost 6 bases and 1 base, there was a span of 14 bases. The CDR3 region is CASRNRASGTDTQYF. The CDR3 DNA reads TGTGCCAGCAGGAATCGGGCTAGCGGCACAGATACGCAGTATTTT.

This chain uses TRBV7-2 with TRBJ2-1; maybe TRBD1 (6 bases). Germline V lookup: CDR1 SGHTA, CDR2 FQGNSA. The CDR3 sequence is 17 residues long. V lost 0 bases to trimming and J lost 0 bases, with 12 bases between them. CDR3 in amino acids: CASSLAGAGSSYNEQFF. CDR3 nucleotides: TGTGCCAGCAGCTTAGCGGGGGCAGGGAGCTCCTACAATGAGCAGTTCTTC.

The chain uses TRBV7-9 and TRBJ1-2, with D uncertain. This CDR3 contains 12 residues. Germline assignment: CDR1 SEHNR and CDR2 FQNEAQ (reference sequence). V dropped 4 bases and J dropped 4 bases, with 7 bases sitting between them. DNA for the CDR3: TGTGCCAGCAGCTCGGACGGCTATGGCTACACCTTC. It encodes CASSSDGYGYTF.

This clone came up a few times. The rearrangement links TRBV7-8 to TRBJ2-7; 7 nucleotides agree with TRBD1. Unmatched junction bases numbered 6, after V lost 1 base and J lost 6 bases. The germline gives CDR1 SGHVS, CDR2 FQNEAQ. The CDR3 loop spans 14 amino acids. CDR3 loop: CASSLDVPGGEQYV. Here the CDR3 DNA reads TGTGCCAGCAGCTTAGACGTGCCAGGGGGCGAGCAGTACGTC.

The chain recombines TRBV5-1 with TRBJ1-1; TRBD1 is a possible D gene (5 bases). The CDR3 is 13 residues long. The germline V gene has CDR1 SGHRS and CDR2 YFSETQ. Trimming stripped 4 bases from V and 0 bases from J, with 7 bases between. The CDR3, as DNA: TGCGCCAGCAGCCCGGACATGAACACTGAAGCTTTCTTT. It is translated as CASSPDMNTEAFF.

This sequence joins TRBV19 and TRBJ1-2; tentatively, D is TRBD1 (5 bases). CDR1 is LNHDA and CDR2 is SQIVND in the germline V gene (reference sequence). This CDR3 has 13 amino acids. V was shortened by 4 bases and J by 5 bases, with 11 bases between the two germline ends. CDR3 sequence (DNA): TGTGCCAGTAGTACCGCCCAGGGATATGGCTACACCTTC. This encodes CASSTAQGYGYTF.

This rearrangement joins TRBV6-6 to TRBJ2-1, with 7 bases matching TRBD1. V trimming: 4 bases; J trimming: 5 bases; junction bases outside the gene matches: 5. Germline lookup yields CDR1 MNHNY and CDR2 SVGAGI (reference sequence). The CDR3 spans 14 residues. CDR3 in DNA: TGTGCCAGCAGTTTCCGGGACAGACACAATGAGCAGTTCTTC. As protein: CASSFRDRHNEQFF.

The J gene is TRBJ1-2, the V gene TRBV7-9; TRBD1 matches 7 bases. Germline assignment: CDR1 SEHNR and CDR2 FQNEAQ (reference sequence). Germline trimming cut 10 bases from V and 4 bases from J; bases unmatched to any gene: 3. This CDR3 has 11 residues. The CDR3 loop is CATRQGYGYTF. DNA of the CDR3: TGTGCCACCCGACAGGGCTATGGCTACACCTTC.

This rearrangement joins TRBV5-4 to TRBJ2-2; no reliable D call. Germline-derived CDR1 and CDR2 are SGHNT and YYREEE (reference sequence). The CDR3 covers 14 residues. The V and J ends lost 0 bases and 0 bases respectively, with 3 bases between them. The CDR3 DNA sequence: TGTGCCAGCAGCTTGGACCCGAACACCGGGGAGCTGTTTTTT. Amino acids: CASSLDPNTGELFF.

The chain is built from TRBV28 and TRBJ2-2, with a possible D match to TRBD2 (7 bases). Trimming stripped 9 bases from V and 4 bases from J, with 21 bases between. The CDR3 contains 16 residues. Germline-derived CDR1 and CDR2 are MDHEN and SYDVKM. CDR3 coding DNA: TGTGCCAGTGGGTCCTGGGGGGGCTGGGCCACCGGGGAGCTGTTTTTT. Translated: CASGSWGGWATGELFF.

The CDR3 reads CASSTDPYNEQFF. CDR3 bases: TGTGCCAGTAGCACCGACCCTTACAATGAGCAGTTCTTC. J is TRBJ2-1 and V is TRBV19; D unresolved. The CDR3 has 13 amino acids. The V end was cut by 6 bases, the J end by 4 bases, with 10 bases between. The germline V gene has CDR1 LNHDA and CDR2 SQIVND (reference sequence).

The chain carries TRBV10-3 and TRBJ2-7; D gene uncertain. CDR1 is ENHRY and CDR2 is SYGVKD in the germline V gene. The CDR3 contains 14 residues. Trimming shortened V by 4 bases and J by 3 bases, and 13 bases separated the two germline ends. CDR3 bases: TGTGCCATCAGTGGTGGTTGGTTGAACTACGAGCAGTACTTC. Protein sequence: CAISGGWLNYEQYF.

The CDR3 DNA reads as TGTGCCAGCAGTTTAACCCGCGTAAGGACTAGCGGGATTCGACGTTACTACGAGCAGTACTTC. Translating gives CASSLTRVRTSGIRRYYEQYF. The chain is built from TRBV28 and TRBJ2-7, with TRBD2 matching 12 bases. Germline V gene data show CDR1 as MDHEN and CDR2 as SYDVKM. Losses at the gene ends were 2 bases for V and 3 bases for J; bases not matched to a gene: 20. This CDR3 has 21 amino acids.

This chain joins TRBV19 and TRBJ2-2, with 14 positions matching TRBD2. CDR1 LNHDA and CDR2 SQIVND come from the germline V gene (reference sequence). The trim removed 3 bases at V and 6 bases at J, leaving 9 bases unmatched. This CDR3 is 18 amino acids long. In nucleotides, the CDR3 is TGTGCCAGTAGTATTCAGGCCGGGACTAGCGGGAGTCCCGGGGAGCTGTTTTTT. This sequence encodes CASSIQAGTSGSPGELFF.

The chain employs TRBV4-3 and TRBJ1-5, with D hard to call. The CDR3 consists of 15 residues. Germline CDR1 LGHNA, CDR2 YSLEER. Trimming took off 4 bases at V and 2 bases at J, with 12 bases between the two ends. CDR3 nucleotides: TGCGCCAGCAGCCCTGACAAAAGGGGCAATCAGCCCCAGCATTTT. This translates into CASSPDKRGNQPQHF.

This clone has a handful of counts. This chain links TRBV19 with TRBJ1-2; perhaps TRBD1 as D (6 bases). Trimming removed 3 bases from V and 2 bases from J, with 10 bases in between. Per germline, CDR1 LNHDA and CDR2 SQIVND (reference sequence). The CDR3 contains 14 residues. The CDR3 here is CASSIAGVNYGYTF. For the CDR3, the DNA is TGTGCCAGTAGTATCGCAGGGGTAAACTATGGCTACACCTTC.

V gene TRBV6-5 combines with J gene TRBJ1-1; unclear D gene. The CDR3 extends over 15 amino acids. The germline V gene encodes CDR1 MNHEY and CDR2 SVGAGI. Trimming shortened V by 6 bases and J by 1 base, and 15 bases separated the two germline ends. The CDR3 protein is CASRKFGIGNTEAFF. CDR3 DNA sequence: TGTGCCAGCAGGAAATTTGGGATAGGGAACACTGAAGCTTTCTTT.

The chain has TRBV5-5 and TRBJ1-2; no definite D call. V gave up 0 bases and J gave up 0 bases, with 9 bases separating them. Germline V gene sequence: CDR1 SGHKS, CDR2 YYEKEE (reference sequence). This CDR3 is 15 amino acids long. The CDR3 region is CASSLETNPNYGYTF. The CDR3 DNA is TGTGCCAGCAGCTTGGAAACTAACCCTAACTATGGCTACACCTTC.